This T cell receptor beta chain is drawn from a study of beta chain features in type 1 diabetes. One heparinised blood draw, averaging about 100 mL, came from each donor. Concerning this clone itself: Its target is unknown.

The whole isolated RNA underwent reverse transcription, so sequencing captured expressed TCRB transcripts. Produced via immunoSEQ multiplex PCR; TCRdb's table is partial and in-frame only. Here the sample spans 45,000 to 60,000 clones, about three fifths being singletons. Study-level results: Unsettled here was the matter of whether HLA type influences TCRB rearrangement. When Type 1 diabetes patients were examined, their TCRB CDR3s proved moderately but significantly shorter in all four CD4+ subsets.

The sequencing sample was made of stem cell memory CD4+ T cells from blood. The receptor's source is a woman aged 30 to 39 with type 1 diabetes.

The chain's CDR3 is CASSSQNTEAFF. CDR3 DNA sequence: TGTGCCAGTAGTAGCCAGAATACTGAAGCTTTCTTT. V gene TRBV19 combines with J gene TRBJ1-1; D is unclear. V gave up 4 bases and J gave up 5 bases, with 8 bases separating them. CDR3 length equals 12 residues. CDR1 and CDR2 from the germline V gene are LNHDA and SQIVND (reference sequence).